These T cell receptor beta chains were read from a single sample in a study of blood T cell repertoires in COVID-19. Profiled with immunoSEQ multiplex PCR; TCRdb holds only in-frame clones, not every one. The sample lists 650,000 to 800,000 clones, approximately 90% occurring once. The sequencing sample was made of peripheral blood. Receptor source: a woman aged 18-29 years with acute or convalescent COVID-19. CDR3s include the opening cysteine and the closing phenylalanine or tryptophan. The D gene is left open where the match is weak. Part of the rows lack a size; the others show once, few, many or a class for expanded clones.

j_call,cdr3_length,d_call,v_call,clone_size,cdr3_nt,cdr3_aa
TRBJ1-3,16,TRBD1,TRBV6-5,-,TGTGCCAGCAGTTACGCCCGCGGGACAGGGGAAGGCACCATATATTTT,CASSYARGTGEGTIYF
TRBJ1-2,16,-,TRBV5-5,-,TGTGCCAGCAGTTCGGACAAACATCAGCCTTTTCGTGGCTACACCTTC,CASSSDKHQPFRGYTF
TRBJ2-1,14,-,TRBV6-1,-,TGTGCCAGCAGTGAAGCGGGGACAAGCAATGAGCAGTTCTTC,CASSEAGTSNEQFF
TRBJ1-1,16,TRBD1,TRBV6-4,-,TGTGCCAGCGGGTTACAGGGGGCCTCCGGTATCACTGAAGCTTTCTTT,CASGLQGASGITEAFF
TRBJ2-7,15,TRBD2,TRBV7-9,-,TGTGCCAGCAGCCAACTAGCGGGGTACTCCTACGAGCAGTACTTC,CASSQLAGYSYEQYF
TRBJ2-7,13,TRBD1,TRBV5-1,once,TGCGCCAGCAGCCGACAGGGCCCCTACGAGCAGTACTTC,CASSRQGPYEQYF
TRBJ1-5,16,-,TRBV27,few,TGTGCCAGCAGTCCGCTATCAACAGGGAAGGATCAGCCCCAGCATTTT,CASSPLSTGKDQPQHF
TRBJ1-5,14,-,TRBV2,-,TGTGCCAGCAGTGATTCGCACCCAGGCCAGCCCCAGCATTTT,CASSDSHPGQPQHF
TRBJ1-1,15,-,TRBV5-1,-,TGCGCCAGCAGCGCGGCCTCGACGGGGAACACTGAAGCTTTCTTT,CASSAASTGNTEAFF
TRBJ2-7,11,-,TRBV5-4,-,TGTGCCAGCAGCTCAAATTACGAGCAGTACTTC,CASSSNYEQYF
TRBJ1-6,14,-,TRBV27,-,TGTGCCACCGGCCCCGACAGGTTTATTTCACCCCTCCACTTT,CATGPDRFISPLHF
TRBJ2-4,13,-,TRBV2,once,TGTGCCAGCAGTGTTGGGGCGGAGAACATTCAGTACTTC,CASSVGAENIQYF
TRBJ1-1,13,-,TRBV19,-,TGTGCCAGTAGTAAAGCCCGGAACACTGAAGCTTTCTTT,CASSKARNTEAFF
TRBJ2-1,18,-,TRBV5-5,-,TGTGCCAGCAGCTTTGTGGTGTCGCCCGTAGTCCCCCCGCCCGGGCAGTTCTTC,CASSFVVSPVVPPPGQFF
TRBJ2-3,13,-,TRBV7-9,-,TGTGCCAGCAGCTCCTCCCCGGGAGATACGCAGTATTTT,CASSSSPGDTQYF
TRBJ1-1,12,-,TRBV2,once,TGTGCCAGCACGTGGGGGCAGCTGAGAGCTTTCTTT,CASTWGQLRAFF
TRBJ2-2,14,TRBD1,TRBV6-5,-,TGTGCCAGCGAGGGACAGGGTTACACCGGGGAGCTGTTTTTT,CASEGQGYTGELFF
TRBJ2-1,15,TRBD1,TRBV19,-,TGTGCCAGTAGCGACCGGGACAGGGGAAGGTTAGGGCAGTTCTTC,CASSDRDRGRLGQFF
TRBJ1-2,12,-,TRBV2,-,TGTGCCAGCACAGGGGATAACTATGGCTACACCTTC,CASTGDNYGYTF
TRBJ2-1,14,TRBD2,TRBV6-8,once,TGTGCCAGCAGCCCCCCCGGGACTAACAATGAGCAGTTCTTC,CASSPPGTNNEQFF
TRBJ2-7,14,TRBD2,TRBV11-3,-,TGTGCCAGCAGCTTAGGGGGGACTAACTACGAGCAGTACTTC,CASSLGGTNYEQYF
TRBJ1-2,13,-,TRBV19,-,TGTGCCAGTAGTATAAGGGCAGGGGAAGGCTACACCTTC,CASSIRAGEGYTF
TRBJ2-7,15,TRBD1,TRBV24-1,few,TGTGCCACCAGTGATTTGGCAGGGGGCCGGTACGAGCAGTACTTC,CATSDLAGGRYEQYF
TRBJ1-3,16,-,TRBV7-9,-,TGTGCCAGCAGCTCCAACGATTTGGGCCCGGAGGGCACCATATATTTT,CASSSNDLGPEGTIYF
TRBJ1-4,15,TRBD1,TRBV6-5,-,TGTGCCAGCGAAACTGGACAGGTGCTTAATGAAAAACTGTTTTTT,CASETGQVLNEKLFF
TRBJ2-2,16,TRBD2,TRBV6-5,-,TGTGCCAGCAGTTACGCTAGCGGGGGGGGCACCGGGGAGCTGTTTTTT,CASSYASGGGTGELFF
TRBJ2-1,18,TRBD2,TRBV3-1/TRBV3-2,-,TGTGCCAGCAGCCCTCGGACTAGCGGTTCAAGCTCCTACAATGAGCAGTTCTTC,CASSPRTSGSSSYNEQFF